Reported below is one TCR beta chain. This clonotype has more than one count but fewer than ten. It lacks a known antigen. Base quality data are lacking; no much larger clone is found one base away. For CDR1 and CDR2, the germline V gene lists LGHNA and YNFKEQ. The cysteine opens and the phenylalanine closes a CDR3 of 15 amino acids. The kept DNA is CDR3 alone, 45 bases in frame from the first base. Trimming removed 3 bases from V and 0 bases from J, leaving 9 bases between the germline ends. These data belong to a study of T cells after yellow fever vaccination (dated by TCRdb to the late 2010s). Regarding the research as a whole: Libraries from fractions with low cell numbers were prepared with the SMART-Seq v4 Ultra Low Input RNA kit. Two healthy male donors, one aged 18 to 30 and one aged 30 to 40 years, made up the cohort. Blood was collected at multiple timepoints before and after primary and secondary immunization, and bulk PBMC replicates and cell subsets were isolated. To follow T-cell clones before and after primary and booster YFV17D yellow fever vaccination, bulk TCR alpha and beta repertoires were sequenced over time. Results the study describes overall, beyond this receptor: Only two donors were included in the study, so the extent to which the findings can be generalized is limited. After the booster, most clones that had expanded after primary vaccination were detected again (approximately 95% of CD4 and around nine tenths of CD8), suggesting broad maintenance of memory. A small fraction of clonotypes appeared in both the CD4 and CD8 compartments, likely as a result of convergent recombination. Because abundant contaminating clonotypes from the bulk population could be contained in FACS-sorted repertoires, computational filtering was required. The secondary T-cell response was found to be weaker but faster than the primary response, with a peak reached on day 5 rather than on day 15.

The intended sense of this specimen's treatment or condition label: live attenuated yellow fever vaccine strain. At each blood-draw timepoint, two biological replicates of bulk PBMCs were obtained. A standard Ficoll-Paque protocol was used to isolate PBMCs from peripheral blood. TriZol was used to extract RNA from bulk PBMCs, from CD4 and CD8 fractions, and from dextramer-positive and dextramer-negative fractions. TCR cDNA was synthesized by 5'RACE template switching, through which a universal primer site and unique molecular identifiers were introduced. Priming for cDNA synthesis came from both the TCR alpha and TCR beta constant segments. Libraries were amplified in two PCR steps, with sample barcodes and sequencing adapters added in the second step. Sequencing of the libraries was done on either Illumina HiSeq 2500 (2x100 bp) or NovaSeq (2x150 bp). In the authors' own workflow: MIGEC handled demultiplexing of reads and collapsing into UMI consensus sequences, while MiXCR performed V(D)J alignment. Using edgeR on replicate PBMC samples, clonotypes were called vaccine-responding if FDR was below 0.01 and the log2 fold change was above 5 up to day 15. CD4 or CD8 identity was assigned to each bulk clonotype according to whether the clonotype was present at higher abundance in the sequenced CD4 repertoire or the sequenced CD8 repertoire. The raw public data were reprocessed by TCRdb itself: fastp quality trimming at Q25, MiXCR clonotype calling, in-frame beta chains only. Rows are combined by CDR3 protein, so each entry shows the most common genes and DNA. What appears here as the V and J calls and clone size reflects TCRdb's work, not the paper's. This sample holds under 550,000 distinct CDR3 sequences; 21% were observed only once. The top ten constitute about a sixth of the sample.

The sequences come from PBMCs, collected 20 to 25 days after the first yellow fever vaccination. In this chain, TRBV4-2 is recombined with TRBJ1-3; matching of 5 bases hints at TRBD1 as the D gene. The TCR originated in a man between 18 and 35 years old who received the YFV17D yellow fever vaccine. The nucleotides are TGTGCCAGCAGCCAGCCGGACACCTCTGGAAACACCATATATTTT. This yields the protein CASSQPDTSGNTIYF.